This T cell receptor beta chain was recorded in a study of blood T cell repertoires in COVID-19. Whole-study context: Samples representing acute and convalescent COVID-19 were sourced from the United States, Italy and Spain. T cells, B-cell-depleted T cells, or PBMCs provided the cDNA or gDNA that served as material.

Methods used by the authors: Scientists estimated how many nucleated cells there were by amplifying reference gene primers. Produced via immunoSEQ multiplex PCR; TCRdb's table is partial and in-frame only. V and J calls and clone size are those listed in that table; D and trimming were worked out from the DNA. The sample consists of about 270,000 clones, approximately 86% of them appearing once. Trimming stripped 4 bases from V and 6 bases from J, with 12 bases between. The germline V gene encodes CDR1 SGHTA and CDR2 FQGNSA. The CDR3 spans 13 residues. The chain combines TRBV7-2 with TRBJ1-1, with D unclear. This receptor was taken from a man aged 35-49 years who had recovered from COVID-19. Sequencing input: peripheral blood. In nucleotides, the CDR3 is TGTGCCAGCAGCTCCCCCGACTTATCTGAAGCTTTCTTT. It codes for CASSSPDLSEAFF.